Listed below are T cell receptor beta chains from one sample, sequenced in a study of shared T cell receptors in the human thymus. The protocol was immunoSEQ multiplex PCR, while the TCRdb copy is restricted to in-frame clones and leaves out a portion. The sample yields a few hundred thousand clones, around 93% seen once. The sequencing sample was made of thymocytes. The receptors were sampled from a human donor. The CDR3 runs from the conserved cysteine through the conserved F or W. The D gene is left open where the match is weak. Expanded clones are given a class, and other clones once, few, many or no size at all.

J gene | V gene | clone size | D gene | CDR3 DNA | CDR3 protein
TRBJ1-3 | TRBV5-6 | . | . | TGTGCCAGCAGCTTGGCGTTTGACGCTGGAAACACCATATATTTT | CASSLAFDAGNTIYF
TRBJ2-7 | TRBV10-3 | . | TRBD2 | TGTGCCATCGGGTGCGGGACTAGCGGGTCCCCGGGTAACTACGAGCAGTACTTC | CAIGCGTSGSPGNYEQYF
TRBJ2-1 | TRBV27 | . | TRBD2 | TGTGCCAGCAGTTCCTCCGGGACTAGCGGGAGGGCTTCGGGTGAGCAGTTCTTC | CASSSSGTSGRASGEQFF
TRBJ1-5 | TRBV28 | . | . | TGTGCCAGCAGCCGCCTGGATAGCAATCAGCCCCAGCATTTT | CASSRLDSNQPQHF
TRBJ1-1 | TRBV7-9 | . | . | TGTGCCAGCAGCCCCCCTCGGGGATTATTGAACACTGAAGCTTTCTTT | CASSPPRGLLNTEAFF
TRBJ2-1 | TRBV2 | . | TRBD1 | TGTGCCAGCAGGGGGGGACAGGGTTATGGTGAGCAGTTCTTC | CASRGGQGYGEQFF
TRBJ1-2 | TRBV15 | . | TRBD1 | TGTGCCACCAGCAGAGGAGTCGGGATAGGGACAGCCTATGGCTACACCTTC | CATSRGVGIGTAYGYTF
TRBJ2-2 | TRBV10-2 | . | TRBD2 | TGCGCCAGCAGCGGGCGGGAGGCCACCGGGGAGCTGTTTTTT | CASSGREATGELFF
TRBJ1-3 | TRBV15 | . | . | TGTGCCACCAGCAGAGTTTCCGCCCGGAGCTCTGGAAACACCATATATTTT | CATSRVSARSSGNTIYF
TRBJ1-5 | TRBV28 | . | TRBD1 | TGTGCCAGCAGTTTCAGGGGGAATAGCAATCAGCCCCAGCATTTT | CASSFRGNSNQPQHF
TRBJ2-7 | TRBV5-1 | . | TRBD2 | TGCGCCAGCAGCATCAAGACTAGCGGGAGGCGGAACGAGCAGTACTTC | CASSIKTSGRRNEQYF
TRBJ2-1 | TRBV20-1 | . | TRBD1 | TGCAGCGCCAGGGGGTCGAGGCAGTTCTTC | CSARGSRQFF
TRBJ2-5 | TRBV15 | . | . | TGTGCCACCAGCAGTGGTAACAGTGGTTTGTGGGAGACCCAGTACTTC | CATSSGNSGLWETQYF
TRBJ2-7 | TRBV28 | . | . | TGTGCCAGCAGTCTTCGACAGCCTATCTACGAGCAGTACTTC | CASSLRQPIYEQYF
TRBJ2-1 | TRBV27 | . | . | TGTGCCAGCAGTTTATCGTGGGGGGGGACAGCTTACAATGAGCAGTTCTTC | CASSLSWGGTAYNEQFF
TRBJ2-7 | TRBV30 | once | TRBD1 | TGTGCCTGGAATTCAGGGGGACGGGCGGTCGTCCAAAGCTCCTACGAGCAGTACTTC | CAWNSGGRAVVQSSYEQYF
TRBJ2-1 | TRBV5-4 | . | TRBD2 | TGTGCCAGCAGCTTGGCCAGCGGGGGGAGGGGTTACAATGAGCAGTTCTTC | CASSLASGGRGYNEQFF
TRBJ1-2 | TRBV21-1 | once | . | TGTGCCAGCAGCGGCGGGCAGGGGGCGGGTGGCTACACCTTC | CASSGGQGAGGYTF
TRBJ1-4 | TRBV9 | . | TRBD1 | TGTGCCAGCAGCGTAGCGGGACAGTTTAATGAAAAACTGTTTTTT | CASSVAGQFNEKLFF
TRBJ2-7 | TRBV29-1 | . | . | TGCAGCGTAGAGGGGTCCTCCTACGAGCAGTACTTC | CSVEGSSYEQYF
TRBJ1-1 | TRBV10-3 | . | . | TGTGCCATCAGTAGTGGTATTCGAGACACTGAAGCTTTCTTT | CAISSGIRDTEAFF
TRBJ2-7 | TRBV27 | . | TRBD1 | TGTGCCAGCAGTCCAATCCGGGACAGGGGTTACGAGCAGTACTTC | CASSPIRDRGYEQYF
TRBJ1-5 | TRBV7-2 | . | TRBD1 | TGTGCCAGCAGCTCTACAGGGGTCGATCAGCCCCAGCATTTT | CASSSTGVDQPQHF
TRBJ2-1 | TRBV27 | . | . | TGTGCCAGCAGTTTAGGGCTAGCCGGTGACAATGAGCAGTTCTTC | CASSLGLAGDNEQFF
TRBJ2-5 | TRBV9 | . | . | TGTGCCAGCAGCGTAGCTACGGGGATCGTGTTCGAGACCCAGTACTTC | CASSVATGIVFETQYF
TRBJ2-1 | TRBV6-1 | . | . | TGTGCCAGCAGTGACCCGAATATTGGGGGATACAATGAGCAGTTCTTC | CASSDPNIGGYNEQFF
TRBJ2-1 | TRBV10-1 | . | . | TGCGCCAGCAGTGAGTCGCTACTAGTATTGCCCAATGAGCAGTTCTTC | CASSESLLVLPNEQFF
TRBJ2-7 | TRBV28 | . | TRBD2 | TGTGCCAGCACCCCCTTCCTAGCGGGAGACGAGCAGTACTTC | CASTPFLAGDEQYF
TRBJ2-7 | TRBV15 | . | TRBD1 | TGTGCCACCAGCAGCTCAACCCGGGGGGGACAGGGGACCTACGAGCAGTACTTC | CATSSSTRGGQGTYEQYF
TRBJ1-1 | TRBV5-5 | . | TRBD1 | TGTGCCAGCAGCATCCTCCTTTACGCGACAGGGGTGAGCACTGAAGCTTTCTTT | CASSILLYATGVSTEAFF
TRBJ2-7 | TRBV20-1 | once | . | TGCAGTGCTTGGGGTGACGAGCAGTACTTC | CSAWGDEQYF
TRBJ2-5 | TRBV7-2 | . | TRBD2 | TGTGCCAGCAGCCCCTCTAGCGGAAAAGAGACCCAGTACTTC | CASSPSSGKETQYF
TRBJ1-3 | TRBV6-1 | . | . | TGTGCCAGCAGTGATTATGGCACCCTTAGCTCTGGAAACACCATATATTTT | CASSDYGTLSSGNTIYF
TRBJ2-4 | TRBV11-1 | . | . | TGTGCCAGCAGCGTCGGGACGGAAAAAACCAAAAACATTCAGTACTTC | CASSVGTEKTKNIQYF
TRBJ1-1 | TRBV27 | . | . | TGTGCCAGCAGTTTATTTCCCCGAGGGCGGAAGAGTGAAGCTTTCTTT | CASSLFPRGRKSEAFF
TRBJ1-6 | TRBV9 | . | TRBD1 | TGTGCCAGCAGCCAACACGGAAACGGGACAGGGATCTATAATTCACCCCTCCACTTT | CASSQHGNGTGIYNSPLHF
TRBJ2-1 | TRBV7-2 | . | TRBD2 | TGTGCCAGCAGCTTGGCGGGGACTAGCGGGGTTAATGAGCAGTTCTTC | CASSLAGTSGVNEQFF
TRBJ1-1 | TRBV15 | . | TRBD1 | TGTGCCACCAGCAGACACCTGGACAGGGAGGGTACTGAAGCTTTCTTT | CATSRHLDREGTEAFF
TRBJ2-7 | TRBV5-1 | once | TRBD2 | TGCGCCAGCAGCTTGGCCGGCCTTAGCGGGGCCTCCTACGAGCAGTACTTC | CASSLAGLSGASYEQYF
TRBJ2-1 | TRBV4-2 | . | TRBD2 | TGTGCCAGCAGCCAAGTTGGGGTGGAGCGGCCCGGGGGGAAAAATGAGCAGTTCTTC | CASSQVGVERPGGKNEQFF
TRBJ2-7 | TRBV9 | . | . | TGTGCCAGCAGCGTAGGCCCCTCTAGCGCCTCCTACGAGCAGTACTTC | CASSVGPSSASYEQYF
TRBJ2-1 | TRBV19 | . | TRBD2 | TGTGCCAGTAGTATAGACCTAGCGGGAGGGCCCGGGATTAGTGTTGAGCAGTTCTTC | CASSIDLAGGPGISVEQFF
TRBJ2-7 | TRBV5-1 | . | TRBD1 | TGCGCCAGCAGCTTGGCCACGGACAGGGCTACTTGGAGCTCCTACGAGCAGTACTTC | CASSLATDRATWSSYEQYF
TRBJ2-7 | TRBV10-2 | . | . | TGCGCCAGCAGTGAGATTGGCCTATTTTCCTACGAGCAGTACTTC | CASSEIGLFSYEQYF
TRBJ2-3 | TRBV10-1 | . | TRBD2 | TGCGCCAGCGCACGGGGAGGGCGAACAGATACGCAGTATTTT | CASARGGRTDTQYF
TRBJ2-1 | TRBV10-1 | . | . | TGCGCCAGCAGTGAGTCGAGCTCCTACAATGAGCAGTTCTTC | CASSESSSYNEQFF
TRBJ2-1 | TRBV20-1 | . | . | TGCAGTGCCGACCGCAACAATGAGCAGTTCTTC | CSADRNNEQFF
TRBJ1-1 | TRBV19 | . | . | TGTGCCAGTAGTATAGTAGCGGGGAGATATACTGAAGCTTTCTTT | CASSIVAGRYTEAFF
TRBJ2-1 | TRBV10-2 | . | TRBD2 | TGCGCCAGCAGTGATGTCCAGCGGGAGGGGAGCTCCTACAATGAGCAGTTCTTC | CASSDVQREGSSYNEQFF
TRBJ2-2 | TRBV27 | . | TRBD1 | TGTGCCAGCAGTGTCCCCGACAGGGGGCGAACCGGGGAGCTGTTTTTT | CASSVPDRGRTGELFF
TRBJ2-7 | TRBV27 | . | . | TGTGCCAGCACCCACTTCGGAGAGCAGTACTTC | CASTHFGEQYF
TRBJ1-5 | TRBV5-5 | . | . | TGTGCCAGCAGCTTGGGGAATCAGCCCCAGCATTTT | CASSLGNQPQHF